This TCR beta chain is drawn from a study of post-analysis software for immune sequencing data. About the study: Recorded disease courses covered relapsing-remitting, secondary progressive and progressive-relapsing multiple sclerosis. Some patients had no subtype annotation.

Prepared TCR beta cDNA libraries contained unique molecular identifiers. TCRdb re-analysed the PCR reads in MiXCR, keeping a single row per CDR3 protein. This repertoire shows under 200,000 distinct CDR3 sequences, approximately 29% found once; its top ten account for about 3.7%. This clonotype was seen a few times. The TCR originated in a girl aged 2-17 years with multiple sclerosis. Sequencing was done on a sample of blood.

CDR3 region: CASSFLTEAFF. CDR3 sequence (DNA): TGTGCCAGCAGTTTTTTGACTGAAGCTTTCTTT. The rearrangement uses TRBV28 and TRBJ1-1; D is undetermined. V was clipped by 3 bases and J by 5 bases, with 4 bases between them. CDR1 is MDHEN and CDR2 is SYDVKM in the germline V gene. The CDR3 runs to 11 residues.